Listed below are T cell receptor beta chains from one sample, sequenced in a study of T cell clonotyping in hematopoietic cell transplantation. Only in-frame clones appear in the TCRdb table, and some are missing; sequencing was by immunoSEQ multiplex PCR. The table includes tens of thousands of clones, 65% to 90% detected once. The starting material was peripheral blood mononuclear cells, obtained before stem cell transplant. These receptors were collected from a man aged 55 to 70 with biphenotypic leukemia. Some clones in this sample may be carry-over from other donors' samples. CDR3s include the opening cysteine and the closing phenylalanine or tryptophan. D genes are given only for firm matches. Some rows mark clone size as missing; the rest say once, few, many or name a class of expanded clone.

NA	TRBV5-6	NA	TRBJ1-5	TGTGCCAGCAGCTTGGTTGGGGACTTACAGCCCCAGCATTTT	CASSLVGDLQPQHF
once	TRBV2	TRBD2	TRBJ2-7	TGTGCCAGCAGTGTCACTAGCGGGAGGTACGAGCAGTACTTC	CASSVTSGRYEQYF
NA	TRBV28	NA	TRBJ1-2	TGTGCCAGCAGTCCATCCCCGGGGGGGGGTTATGGCTACACCTTC	CASSPSPGGGYGYTF
NA	TRBV7-8	TRBD2	TRBJ2-2	TGTGCCAGCAGCTTACTGACGAGCGGGATTGGGGAGCTGTTTTTT	CASSLLTSGIGELFF
NA	TRBV5-8	NA	TRBJ1-5	TGTGCCAGCAGTAAGACAGATCAGCCCCAGCATTTT	CASSKTDQPQHF
medium-sized	TRBV4-2	NA	TRBJ1-1	TGTGCCAGCAGCCAAGTTGACACTGAAGCTTTCTTT	CASSQVDTEAFF
once	TRBV19	NA	TRBJ1-1	TGTGCCAGTAGAGAAGATTGGATGAACACTGAAGCTTTCTTT	CASREDWMNTEAFF
NA	TRBV7-2	NA	TRBJ1-5	TGTGCCAGCAGCTTTAGGGTGACGGGTCAGCCCCAGCATTTT	CASSFRVTGQPQHF
NA	TRBV5-1	TRBD2	TRBJ2-7	TGCGCCAGCAGCTTTAACCCCCGCGGGAGCTCCTACGAGCAGTACTTC	CASSFNPRGSSYEQYF
NA	TRBV19	NA	TRBJ1-2	TGTGCCAGTAGTGCCCACAGGGCCGGATATGGCTACACCTTC	CASSAHRAGYGYTF
NA	TRBV28	NA	TRBJ2-1	TGTGCCAGCAGTCCGGTAGCAGAAGGCAATGAGCAGTTCTTC	CASSPVAEGNEQFF
NA	TRBV6-1	TRBD1	TRBJ1-5	TGTGCCAGCATCCGGACAGGGATGTCCAATCAGCCCCAGCATTTT	CASIRTGMSNQPQHF
NA	TRBV28	TRBD1	TRBJ1-2	TGTGCCAGCAGTCCACCCAACAGGGGGCTGAGGTATGGCTACACCTTC	CASSPPNRGLRYGYTF
NA	TRBV11-1	NA	TRBJ2-3	TGTGCCAGCCGTGGACTTGGCACAGATACGCAGTATTTT	CASRGLGTDTQYF